This T cell receptor beta chain was recorded in a study of Graves' ophthalmopathy and Graves' hyperthyroidism. RNA transcripts were the source from which TCR beta CDR3 regions were amplified. Second-round multiplex PCR came after a first-round RT-PCR that employed HTBI primers. Each CDR3 protein is one row after TCRdb ran MiXCR on the multiplex PCR reads. The sample includes approximately 380,000 distinct CDR3 sequences, under 25% of them seen just once. This clonotype was seen at least ten times. What was sequenced was peripheral blood. The clonotype comes from a woman under 30 with stable Graves' hyperthyroidism.

The CDR3: CSASHGAEAFF. In nucleotides, the CDR3 is TGCAGTGCTAGTCATGGCGCTGAAGCTTTCTTT. This rearrangement joins TRBV20-1 to TRBJ1-1; D remains ambiguous. Trimming shortened V by 3 bases and J by 6 bases, and 8 bases separated the two germline ends. This CDR3 spans 11 amino acids. From germline, CDR1 is DFQATT and CDR2 SNEGSKA (reference sequence).